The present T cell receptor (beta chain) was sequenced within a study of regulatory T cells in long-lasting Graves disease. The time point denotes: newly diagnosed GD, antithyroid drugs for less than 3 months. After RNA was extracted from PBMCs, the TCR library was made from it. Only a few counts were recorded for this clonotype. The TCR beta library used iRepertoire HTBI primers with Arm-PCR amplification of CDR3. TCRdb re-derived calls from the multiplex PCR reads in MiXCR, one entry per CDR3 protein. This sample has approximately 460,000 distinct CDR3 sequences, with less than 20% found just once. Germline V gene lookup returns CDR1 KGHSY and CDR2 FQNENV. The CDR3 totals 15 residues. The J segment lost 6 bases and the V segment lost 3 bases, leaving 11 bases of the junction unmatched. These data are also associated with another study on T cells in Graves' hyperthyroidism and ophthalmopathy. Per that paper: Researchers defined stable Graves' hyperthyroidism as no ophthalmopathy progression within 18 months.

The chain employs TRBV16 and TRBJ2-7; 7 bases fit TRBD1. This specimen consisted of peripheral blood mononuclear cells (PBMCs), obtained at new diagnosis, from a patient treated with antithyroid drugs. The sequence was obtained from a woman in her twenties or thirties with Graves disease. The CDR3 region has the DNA TGTGCCAGCAGCCATCTATACCCAGGGGGTTCCGAGCAGTACTTC. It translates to CASSHLYPGGSEQYF.